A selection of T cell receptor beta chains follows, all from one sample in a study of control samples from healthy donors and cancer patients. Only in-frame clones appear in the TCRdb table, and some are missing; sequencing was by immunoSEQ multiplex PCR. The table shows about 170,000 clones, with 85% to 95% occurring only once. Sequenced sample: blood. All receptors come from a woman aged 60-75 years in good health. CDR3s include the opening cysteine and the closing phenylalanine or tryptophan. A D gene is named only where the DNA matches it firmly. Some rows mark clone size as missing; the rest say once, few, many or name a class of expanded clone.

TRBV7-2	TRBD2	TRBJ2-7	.	TGTGCCAGCAGCCCCCTGATGACTAGCGGAACCTACGAGCAGTACTTC	CASSPLMTSGTYEQYF
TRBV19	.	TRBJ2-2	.	TGTGCCAGTAGTATACTGCAGAGGAGCACCGGGGAGCTGTTTTTT	CASSILQRSTGELFF
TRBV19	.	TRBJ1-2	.	TGTGCCAGTAGTGTGGCGACGGACGCTGGCTACACCTTC	CASSVATDAGYTF
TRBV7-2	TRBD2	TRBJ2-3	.	TGTGCCAGCAGCTTAGGGCGCGGGAGGAGTAGGTCAGATACGCAGTATTTT	CASSLGRGRSRSDTQYF
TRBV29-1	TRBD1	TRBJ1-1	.	TGCAGCGCCGCGACAGGGGGGATCTCTGAAGCTTTCTTT	CSAATGGISEAFF
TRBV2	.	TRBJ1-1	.	TGTGCCAGTACCGACACGAAGAACACTGAAGCTTTCTTT	CASTDTKNTEAFF
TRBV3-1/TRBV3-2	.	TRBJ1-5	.	TGTGCCAGCAGCCAATACGGGGGGGAGCAGCCCCAGCATTTT	CASSQYGGEQPQHF
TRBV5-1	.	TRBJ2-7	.	TGCGCCAGCAGCTTGAGAGGGATTTACGAGCAGTACTTC	CASSLRGIYEQYF
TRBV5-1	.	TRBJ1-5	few	TGCGCCAGCAGCCCCATCGGGGGGGCCGGTCAGCCCCAGCATTTT	CASSPIGGAGQPQHF
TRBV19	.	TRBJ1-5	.	TGTGCCAGTATTGACAGGTATAGCAATCAGCCCCAGCATTTT	CASIDRYSNQPQHF
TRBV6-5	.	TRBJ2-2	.	TGTGCCAGCAGTTACCAACCGGACCGCGGGACCGGGGAGCTGTTTTTT	CASSYQPDRGTGELFF
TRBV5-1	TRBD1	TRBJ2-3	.	TGCGCCAGCCGCCCCGAGGGGACAGGGCACACAGATACGCAGTATTTT	CASRPEGTGHTDTQYF
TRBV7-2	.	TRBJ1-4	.	TGTGCCAGCAGTCCGCAGATCGGGGATTTGCTGTTTTTT	CASSPQIGDLLFF
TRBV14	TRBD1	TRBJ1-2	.	TGTGCCAGCAGCCGGCTGGGGACAGGGATGGTACCGAACTATGGCTACACCTTC	CASSRLGTGMVPNYGYTF
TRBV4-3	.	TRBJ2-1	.	TGCGCCAGCAGCCAAGAGCCGGGAGGGGGCGTAGTAAATGAGCAGTTCTTC	CASSQEPGGGVVNEQFF
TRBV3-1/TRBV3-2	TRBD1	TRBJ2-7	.	TGTGCCAGCAGCCAAGGGATTCTCGGGACAGGGAGCTCCTACGAGCAGTACTTC	CASSQGILGTGSSYEQYF
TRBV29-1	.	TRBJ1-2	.	TGCAGCGTTGGATCGGACAGCCCCTGGGGCTACACCTTC	CSVGSDSPWGYTF
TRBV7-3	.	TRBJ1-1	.	TGTGCCAGCAAGAGGGGTTTTGACACTGAAGCTTTCTTT	CASKRGFDTEAFF
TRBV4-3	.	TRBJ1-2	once	TGCGCCAGCAGCCAAGATCTTGTAAGTCTACACTATGGCTACACCTTC	CASSQDLVSLHYGYTF
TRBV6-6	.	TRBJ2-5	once	TGTGCCAGCAGTCCGCTAGGGTCGGAGACCCAGTACTTC	CASSPLGSETQYF
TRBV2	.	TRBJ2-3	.	TGTGCCAGCAGTGCAGGGGACCCCACAGATACGCAGTATTTT	CASSAGDPTDTQYF
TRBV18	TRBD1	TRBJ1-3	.	TGTGCCAGCTCACCTTCTGGGACAGCTGGAAACACCATATATTTT	CASSPSGTAGNTIYF
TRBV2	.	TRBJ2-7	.	TGTGCCAGCAGTGATCAGGGACTCTACGAGCAGTACTTC	CASSDQGLYEQYF
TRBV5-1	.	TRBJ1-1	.	TGCGCCAGCAGCAAAGACAGGCCGGCGAACACTGAAGCTTTCTTT	CASSKDRPANTEAFF
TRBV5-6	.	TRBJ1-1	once	TGTGCCAGCAGCTCAAAGACAGGAGGGAACACTGAAGCTTTCTTT	CASSSKTGGNTEAFF
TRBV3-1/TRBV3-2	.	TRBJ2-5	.	TGTGCCAGCAGCCAAGATTACATGGCGGAGACCCAGTACTTC	CASSQDYMAETQYF
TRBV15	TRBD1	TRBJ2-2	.	TGTGCCACCAGCAGTAACCCGGGACAGGGGGCCACCGGGGAGCTGTTTTTT	CATSSNPGQGATGELFF
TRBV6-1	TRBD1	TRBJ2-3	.	TGTGCCAGCAGTGGACGTCCGGGACAGGGTACAGATACGCAGTATTTT	CASSGRPGQGTDTQYF
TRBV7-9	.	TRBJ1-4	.	TGTGCCAGCAGCATAAGGGGGGGAACAACTAATGAAAAACTGTTTTTT	CASSIRGGTTNEKLFF
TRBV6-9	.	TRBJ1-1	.	TGTGCCAGCAGTTATCACGGGGCCCCTGAAGCTTTCTTT	CASSYHGAPEAFF
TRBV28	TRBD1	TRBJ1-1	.	TGTGCCAGCAGTTCGCGCTTGACAGGGGAGGTCGCTGAAGCTTTCTTT	CASSSRLTGEVAEAFF
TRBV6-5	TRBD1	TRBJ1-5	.	TGTGCCAGCAGCTCTGACAGGGTCGCTCAGCCCCAGCATTTT	CASSSDRVAQPQHF
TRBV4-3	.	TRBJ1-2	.	TGCGCCAGCGGGCCTGGTCAGGGGACTAACTATGGCTACACCTTC	CASGPGQGTNYGYTF
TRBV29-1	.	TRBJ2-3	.	TGCAGCGTTGCTAGGGGGGGCGCGGATACGCAGTATTTT	CSVARGGADTQYF
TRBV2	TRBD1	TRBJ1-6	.	TGTGCCAGCAGGGGGGGACAGGGTTTGGATAATTCACCCCTCCACTTT	CASRGGQGLDNSPLHF
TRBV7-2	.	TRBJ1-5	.	TGTGCCAGCAGCTTAGCATCAGGACTTAGCAATCAGCCCCAGCATTTT	CASSLASGLSNQPQHF
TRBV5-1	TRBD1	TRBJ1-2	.	TGCGCCAGCAGCTCGACAGGGGGCTATGGCTACACCTTC	CASSSTGGYGYTF
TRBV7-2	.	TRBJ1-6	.	TGTGCCAGCAGCCTCGATCCGGGCTCACCTTCACCCCTCCACTTT	CASSLDPGSPSPLHF
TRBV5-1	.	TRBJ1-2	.	TGCGCCAGCAGCTTGGGCGCGCCCCCTAACTATGGCTACACCTTC	CASSLGAPPNYGYTF
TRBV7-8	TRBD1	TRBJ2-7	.	TGTGCCAGCAGCTTGCCGGGACAGGGTCCATACGAGCAGTACTTC	CASSLPGQGPYEQYF
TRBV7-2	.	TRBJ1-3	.	TGTGCCAGCAGCAAACGGACAGCGAGCTCTGGAAACACCATATATTTT	CASSKRTASSGNTIYF
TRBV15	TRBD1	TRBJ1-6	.	TGTGCCACCAGCAGGGTGGACAGGGACGATTCACCCCTCCACTTT	CATSRVDRDDSPLHF
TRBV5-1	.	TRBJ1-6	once	TGCGCCAGCAGCTTGGACTGGCCCGTTGGCGGTTCACCCCTCCACTTT	CASSLDWPVGGSPLHF
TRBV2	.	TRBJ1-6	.	TGTGCCAGCAGTGTGGGCAATCGTAATTCACCCCTCCACTTT	CASSVGNRNSPLHF
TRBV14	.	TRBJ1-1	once	TGTGCCAGCAGCCAAGATCTATGGTGGCAGCCTGAAGCTTTCTTT	CASSQDLWWQPEAFF